This T cell receptor beta chain derives from a study of T cell responses to AZD1222 COVID-19 vaccine. The study's findings and limits: It should be noted that donors were predominantly white British and more often female, and clonal diversity was possibly underestimated.

The CDR3 extends over 16 amino acids. V lost 1 base and J lost 5, with 17 bases in between. CDR1 and CDR2 from the germline V gene are SGHTA and FQGNSA. The method was immunoSEQ multiplex PCR; TCRdb's version includes in-frame clones alone and lacks a portion of them. Seen here are about 140,000 clones, roughly 88% observed once, and the top ten hold under 2%. Concerning this clone itself: What it binds is not known.

The receptor's source is an adult who received the AZD1222 COVID-19 vaccine. This chain links TRBV7-2 with TRBJ2-5; D possibly corresponds to TRBD2 (6 bases). Sequencing used peripheral blood, obtained 28 days after the second AZD1222 dose. The CDR3 here is CASSLGETRGAETQYF. CDR3 nucleotide sequence: TGTGCCAGCAGCTTAGGAGAGACTAGAGGTGCGGAGACCCAGTACTTC.